This paragraph reports one T cell receptor (beta chain). The data derive from a study of blood T cells in healthy people across ages. The junction had 9 bases not matched to a gene; V was cut back by 9 bases and J by 0 bases. The CDR3 totals 17 residues. Germline V CDR1 and CDR2: KGHDR, SFDVKD. A J-beta primer mix and a sample-barcoded 5' primer were used in a second PCR of about 7 to 11 cycles. Each cDNA was tagged by a template-switch adaptor containing 12 random nucleotides. MiXCR, run by TCRdb on the 5' RACE reads, gives a single entry per CDR3 protein. Of more than 800,000 distinct CDR3 sequences in the sample, 25% to 35% were seen once.

Sequenced input: blood. This TCR was recovered from a woman of 80 years or more in good health. The gene calls are TRBV24-1 and TRBJ2-2, with 10 bases identical to TRBD2. The CDR3 DNA reads as TGTGCCACCGGCACGACTAGCGGGTATACGAACACCGGGGAGCTGTTTTTT. This codes for CATGTTSGYTNTGELFF.